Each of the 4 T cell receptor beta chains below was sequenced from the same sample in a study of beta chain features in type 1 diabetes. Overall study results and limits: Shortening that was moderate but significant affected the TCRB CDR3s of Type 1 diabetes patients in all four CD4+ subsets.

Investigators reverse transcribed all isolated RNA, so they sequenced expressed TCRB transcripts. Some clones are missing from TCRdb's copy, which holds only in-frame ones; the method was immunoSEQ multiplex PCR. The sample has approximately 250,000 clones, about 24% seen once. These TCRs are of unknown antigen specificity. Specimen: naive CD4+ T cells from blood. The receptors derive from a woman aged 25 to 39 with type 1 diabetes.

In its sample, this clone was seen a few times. The DNA for the CDR3 is TGTGCCATCAGTGACTCAGATACGCAGTATTTT. Residues: CAISDSDTQYF. The chain combines TRBV10-3 with TRBJ2-3; D gene ambiguous. The germline V and J ends were trimmed by 3 bases and 4 bases, with 2 bases remaining between them. There are 11 residues in the CDR3. CDR1 ENHRY and CDR2 SYGVKD come from the germline V gene.

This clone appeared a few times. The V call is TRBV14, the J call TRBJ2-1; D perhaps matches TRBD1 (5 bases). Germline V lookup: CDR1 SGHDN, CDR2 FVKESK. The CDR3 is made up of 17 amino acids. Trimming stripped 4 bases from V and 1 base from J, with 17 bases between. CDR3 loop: CASSLAGFWNSYNEQFF. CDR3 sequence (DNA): TGTGCCAGCAGCCTAGCAGGGTTCTGGAATTCCTACAATGAGCAGTTCTTC.

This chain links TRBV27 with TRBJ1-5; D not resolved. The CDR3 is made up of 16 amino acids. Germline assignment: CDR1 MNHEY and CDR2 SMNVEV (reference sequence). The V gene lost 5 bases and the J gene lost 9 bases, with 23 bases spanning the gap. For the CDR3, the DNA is TGTGCCAGCAGTGTGACACCGGGCAGTACTAGGGTGCCCCAGCATTTT. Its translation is CASSVTPGSTRVPQHF.

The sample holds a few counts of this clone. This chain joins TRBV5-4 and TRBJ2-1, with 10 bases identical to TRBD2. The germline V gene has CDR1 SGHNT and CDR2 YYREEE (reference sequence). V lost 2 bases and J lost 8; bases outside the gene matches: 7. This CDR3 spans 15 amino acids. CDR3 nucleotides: TGTGCCAGCAGCTTAACTAGCGGGATATACGATGAGCAGTTCTTC. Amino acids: CASSLTSGIYDEQFF.